Given below is one TCR beta chain in context. The CDR3 length is 14 residues. Germline CDR1 reads SGHTA; CDR2 reads FQGTGA. V trimming: 2 bases; J trimming: 6 bases; junction bases outside the gene matches: 4. This sample was taken from a study of blood T cell repertoires in COVID-19. The data were produced by immunoSEQ multiplex PCR, yet TCRdb's version contains in-frame clones alone and is incomplete. There are roughly 120,000 clones in the sample; about 85% occur only once, and approximately 1.5% lies in the top ten. The sequencing sample was made of peripheral blood. This clonotype originated in a man aged 35 to 55 with acute or convalescent COVID-19. The genes are TRBV7-3 and TRBJ2-3; 8 bases align to TRBD2. The CDR3 region is CASSLYGGEDTQYF. DNA of the CDR3: TGTGCCAGCAGCTTATACGGGGGGGAGGATACGCAGTATTTT.